The following is a T cell receptor (beta chain) sequence with its context. These data are taken from a study of blood T cells in healthy people across ages. Turning to the study itself: About one barcoded beta molecule was captured per two T cells (by template switching).

There are 16 residues in the CDR3. Germline CDR1 reads LGHDT; CDR2 reads YNNKEL (reference sequence). The junction had 10 bases not matched to a gene; V was cut back by 2 bases and J by 8 bases. A second PCR, run for roughly 7 to 11 cycles, used a sample-barcoded 5' primer plus a J-beta primer mix. TCRdb fed the 5' RACE reads into MiXCR, producing one record per CDR3 protein. This repertoire shows about a million distinct CDR3 sequences, around 48% found once; its top ten account for around an eighth. The sample taken for sequencing was blood. The chain has TRBV3-1 and TRBJ1-3, with 9 bases aligning to TRBD1. The clonotype comes from a man aged 25 to 45 in good health. Here the CDR3 DNA reads TGTGCCAGCAGCCAACCCCTAGTTCGGACAGGGGACACCATATATTTT. This translates into CASSQPLVRTGDTIYF.